Listed below are T cell receptor beta chains from one sample, sequenced in a study of T-cell memory formation after mild COVID-19. TCRdb recomputed calls from the 5' RACE reads with MiXCR, one row per CDR3 protein. This sample has a few hundred thousand distinct CDR3 sequences; 15% to 20% occur once, and the top ten carry roughly a fifth. The material sequenced was PBMCs or a T cell subset sorted from them (not recorded which). The receptors were gathered from a man between 18 and 29 years old who had mild COVID-19 (a few samples of this study predate the infection). Cell type and time point are not known. Both conserved end residues are part of each CDR3. The D gene is left open where the match is weak. Expanded clones are given a class, and other clones once, few, many or no size at all.

CDR3 length,V gene,J gene,D gene,clone size,CDR3 DNA,CDR3 protein
12,TRBV19,TRBJ1-1,NA,many,TGTGCCAGTAGTATAGTTCCCTCGGAAGCTTTCTTT,CASSIVPSEAFF
12,TRBV7-3,TRBJ1-1,TRBD1,NA,TGTGCCAGCAGCGTTCCAGGGGGTGAAGCTTTCTTT,CASSVPGGEAFF
15,TRBV5-6,TRBJ2-2,NA,NA,TGTGCCAGCAGCTTCCCGATGACCGGACGGCCCGAGCTGTTTTTT,CASSFPMTGRPELFF
13,TRBV11-3,TRBJ2-7,NA,few,TGTGCCAGCAGCTTAAAGACCACTACGCAGCAGTACTTC,CASSLKTTTQQYF
13,TRBV20-1,TRBJ2-7,TRBD1,NA,TGCAGTGCCGACGAGGACAGGGGCTACGAGCAGTACTTC,CSADEDRGYEQYF
12,TRBV7-6,TRBJ2-5,NA,many,TGTGCCAGCAGCCTGGATCAGAAGACCCAGTACTTC,CASSLDQKTQYF
14,TRBV12-3/TRBV12-4,TRBJ2-1,NA,few,TGTGCCAGCAGTCGACCGGGACCACCTAATGAGCAGTTCTTC,CASSRPGPPNEQFF
14,TRBV7-2,TRBJ2-7,NA,NA,TGTGCCAGCAGCCCCGCGCAGGGAAGCAACGAGCAGTACTTC,CASSPAQGSNEQYF
14,TRBV27,TRBJ2-7,NA,few,TGTGCCAGCATCCACCGGGACGAAGTCCACGAGCAGTACTTC,CASIHRDEVHEQYF
12,TRBV14,TRBJ2-6,NA,NA,TGTGCCAGCAGCCAATCGGCCAACGTCCTGACTTTC,CASSQSANVLTF
15,TRBV7-8,TRBJ1-1,TRBD1,few,TGTGCCAGCAGCCCCCAGGGACAGGGGAACACTGAAGCTTTCTTT,CASSPQGQGNTEAFF
14,TRBV30,TRBJ2-1,TRBD2,few,TGTGCCTGGGGGCTAGCGGGGTTAGTGAATGAGCAGTTCTTC,CAWGLAGLVNEQFF
16,TRBV7-2,TRBJ2-1,TRBD2,few,TGTGCCACCACTCCCTTAGCGGGGGGGCGAGGCAATGAGCAGTTCTTC,CATTPLAGGRGNEQFF
15,TRBV9,TRBJ2-1,TRBD1,NA,TGTGCCAGCAGCGTAGGAGCAGGGGGCTACAATGAGCAGTTCTTC,CASSVGAGGYNEQFF
15,TRBV3-1,TRBJ2-7,TRBD1,many,TGTGCCAGCAGCCAAGCCGCTACGACAGGGCGCGAGCAGTACTTC,CASSQAATTGREQYF
14,TRBV5-1,TRBJ2-5,NA,NA,TGCGCCAGCAGCTTGTGGGGGTTTCAAGAGACCCAGTACTTC,CASSLWGFQETQYF
15,TRBV19,TRBJ2-3,TRBD1,few,TGTGCCAGTAGTGAGGGGCAGGGGGCCACAGATACGCAGTATTTT,CASSEGQGATDTQYF
14,TRBV6-5,TRBJ2-3,NA,NA,TGTGCCAGCAGCCCCTCCGCTAGCACAGATACGCAGTATTTT,CASSPSASTDTQYF
12,TRBV7-9,TRBJ1-1,NA,NA,TGTGCCAGCAGCCCGGGGTCCCTTGGGGCTTTCTTT,CASSPGSLGAFF
16,TRBV20-1,TRBJ2-3,TRBD1,few,TGCAGTGCTAGGGGGGCAGGACAGGGGTCCCCAGATACGCAGTATTTT,CSARGAGQGSPDTQYF
14,TRBV10-2,TRBJ1-1,NA,NA,TGCGCCAGCCTCGGGACCGCTATGAACACTGAAGCTTTCTTT,CASLGTAMNTEAFF
8,TRBV6-1,TRBJ2-7,NA,NA,TGTGCCAGCAGTTTGCAGTACTTC,CASSLQYF
15,TRBV20-1,TRBJ2-3,TRBD1,few,TGCAGTGCTCATGGACAGGGGGGACCCACAGATACGCAGTATTTT,CSAHGQGGPTDTQYF
16,TRBV7-2,TRBJ2-5,TRBD2,few,TGTGCCAGCAGCTTAGCCGGGGGGGCCGGTATGGAGACCCAGTACTTC,CASSLAGGAGMETQYF
14,TRBV5-5,TRBJ2-1,TRBD1,many,TGTGCCAGCAGCCAACTTGTGGCAGACAGGGCGCAGTTCTTC,CASSQLVADRAQFF
13,TRBV6-1,TRBJ2-5,NA,NA,TGTGCCAGCAACCAGGGTTTGCAAGAGACCCAGTACTTC,CASNQGLQETQYF
12,TRBV12-3/TRBV12-4,TRBJ1-2,NA,NA,TGTGCCAGCAGTGCTGAATCCTATGGCTACACCTTC,CASSAESYGYTF
15,TRBV29-1,TRBJ2-3,NA,many,TGCAGCGTCGAGGAGGCGGACAGGAGGGGAGATACGCAGTATTTT,CSVEEADRRGDTQYF
12,TRBV7-9,TRBJ1-2,NA,NA,TGTGCCAGCAACCAACTCAACTATGGCTACACCTTC,CASNQLNYGYTF
14,TRBV4-3,TRBJ2-2,NA,NA,TGCGCCAGCAGCCAAGATCTGGGCACCGGGGAGCTGTTTTTT,CASSQDLGTGELFF
13,TRBV6-2/TRBV6-3,TRBJ2-7,NA,few,TGTGCCAGCAGTCGTGAGGGTGGCTACGAGCAGTACTTC,CASSREGGYEQYF
16,TRBV29-1,TRBJ2-1,TRBD2,NA,TGCAGCGTTGAAGAAATACTAGCGGGCCTCTACAATGAGCAGTTCTTC,CSVEEILAGLYNEQFF
13,TRBV5-6,TRBJ1-1,TRBD1,NA,TGTGCCAGCAGCCTCCGGACAGGCGATGAAGCTTTCTTT,CASSLRTGDEAFF
13,TRBV10-3,TRBJ2-3,NA,few,TGTGCCATCAGCTACAGGGGCACAGATACGCAGTATTTT,CAISYRGTDTQYF
14,TRBV7-2,TRBJ2-5,NA,few,TGTGCCAGCAGCGTCCAGGGTGGTGGTGAGACCCAGTACTTC,CASSVQGGGETQYF
13,TRBV12-3/TRBV12-4,TRBJ1-1,NA,few,TGTGCCAGCAGCCTACCTTGGCAGAAGGAAGCTTTCTTT,CASSLPWQKEAFF
15,TRBV12-3/TRBV12-4,TRBJ2-2,TRBD1,few,TGTGCCAGCAATCGGGACAGGGGGCAGGCCGGGGAGCTGTTTTTT,CASNRDRGQAGELFF
13,TRBV20-1,TRBJ2-2,NA,NA,TGCAGTGCTAGCCCGGACTTCGGCGGGGAGCTGTTTTTT,CSASPDFGGELFF
16,TRBV6-1,TRBJ1-5,NA,NA,TGTGCCAGCAGTGACCGACCCTGGGACCGAAATCAGCCCCAGCATTTT,CASSDRPWDRNQPQHF
14,TRBV6-1,TRBJ2-3,TRBD1,few,TGTGCCAGCAGTGCGGGACAGGATACAGATACGCAGTATTTT,CASSAGQDTDTQYF
14,TRBV7-2,TRBJ2-5,TRBD1,many,TGTGCCAGCAGCAAAGACAGGGGGCGGGAGACCCAGTACTTC,CASSKDRGRETQYF
18,TRBV7-2,TRBJ2-5,TRBD2,few,TGTGCCAGCAGCTTGCTCAGCGGGGGGCATGTGATACAAGAGACCCAGTACTTC,CASSLLSGGHVIQETQYF
14,TRBV9,TRBJ2-2,NA,few,TGTGCCAGCAGGAGGCAGCTGAACACCGGGGAGCTGTTTTTT,CASRRQLNTGELFF
14,TRBV12-3/TRBV12-4,TRBJ2-7,NA,NA,TGTGCCAGCAGTTTAGGTGGGAAAACCTACGAGCAGTACTTC,CASSLGGKTYEQYF
16,TRBV9,TRBJ2-3,NA,NA,TGTGCCAGCAGCGTAGGCCCCCTGGGTCAATCCGATACGCAGTATTTT,CASSVGPLGQSDTQYF
11,TRBV4-1,TRBJ1-1,NA,NA,TGCGCCAGCAGCTCCCGCACTGAAGCTTTCTTT,CASSSRTEAFF
11,TRBV20-1,TRBJ2-1,TRBD2,NA,TGCAGTGCTATCACTAGCGGGGAGGTGTTCTTC,CSAITSGEVFF
14,TRBV7-9,TRBJ2-3,NA,few,TGTGCCAGCAGTGCTGGCGGATTCACAGATACGCAGTATTTT,CASSAGGFTDTQYF
15,TRBV12-3/TRBV12-4,TRBJ1-6,NA,NA,TGTGCCAGCAGTCCAACGGGTATGGGTAATTCACCCCTCCACTTT,CASSPTGMGNSPLHF
15,TRBV12-3/TRBV12-4,TRBJ2-1,NA,NA,TGTGCCAGCAGCCAGGACACTCGCTCCTACAATGAGCAGTTCTTC,CASSQDTRSYNEQFF
15,TRBV14,TRBJ2-2,NA,NA,TGTGCCAGCAGCCAAGGTCTAGGGTTGTCGGGGGAGCTGTTTTTT,CASSQGLGLSGELFF
12,TRBV6-5,TRBJ2-2,NA,NA,TGTGCCAGCAGACTTGCGCAAGGGGAGCTGTTTTTT,CASRLAQGELFF
13,TRBV7-2,TRBJ2-5,NA,few,TGTGCCAGCAGCTTCGGAAGGTCTGAGACCCAGTACTTC,CASSFGRSETQYF
11,TRBV20-1,TRBJ2-1,NA,few,TGCAGTGTTAGGACAGACAATGAGCAGTTCTTC,CSVRTDNEQFF
13,TRBV7-2,TRBJ2-7,NA,few,TGTGCCAGCAGCCTAGAACCCGCCTACGAGCAGTACTTC,CASSLEPAYEQYF
12,TRBV29-1,TRBJ2-1,TRBD1,few,TGCAGCGTCGCCAGGGGGCTCAATGAGCAGTTCTTC,CSVARGLNEQFF
14,TRBV20-1,TRBJ1-1,NA,few,TGCAGTGCTAGGGAGCTGGGAGGGAACACTGAAGCTTTCTTT,CSARELGGNTEAFF
16,TRBV7-7,TRBJ2-1,TRBD1,NA,TGTGCTAGCAGCTTAGCCGGGACAGGGGCCTACAATGAGCAGTTCTTC,CASSLAGTGAYNEQFF
13,TRBV20-1,TRBJ1-1,NA,once,TGCAGTGCTAGAAATCCTGCAGGGGTTCAAGCTTTCTTT,CSARNPAGVQAFF